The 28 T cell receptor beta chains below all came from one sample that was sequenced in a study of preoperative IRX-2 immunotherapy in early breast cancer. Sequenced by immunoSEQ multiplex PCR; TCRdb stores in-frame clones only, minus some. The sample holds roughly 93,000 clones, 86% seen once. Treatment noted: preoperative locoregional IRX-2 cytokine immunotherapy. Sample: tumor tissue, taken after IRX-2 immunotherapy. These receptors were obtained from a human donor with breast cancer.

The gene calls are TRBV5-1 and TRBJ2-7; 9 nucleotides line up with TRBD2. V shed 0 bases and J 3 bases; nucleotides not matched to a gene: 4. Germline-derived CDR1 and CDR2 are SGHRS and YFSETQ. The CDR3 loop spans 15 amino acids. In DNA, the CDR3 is TGCGCCAGCAGCTTGGCCCCTAGCGGGGTCTACGAGCAGTACTTC. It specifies CASSLAPSGVYEQYF.

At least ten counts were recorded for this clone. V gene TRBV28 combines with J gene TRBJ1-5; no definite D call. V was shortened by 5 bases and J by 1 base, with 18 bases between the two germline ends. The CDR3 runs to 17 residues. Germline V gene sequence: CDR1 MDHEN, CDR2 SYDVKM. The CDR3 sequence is CASSPPPRVRSNQPQHF. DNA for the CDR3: TGTGCCAGCAGTCCACCCCCGCGGGTGAGAAGCAATCAGCCCCAGCATTTT.

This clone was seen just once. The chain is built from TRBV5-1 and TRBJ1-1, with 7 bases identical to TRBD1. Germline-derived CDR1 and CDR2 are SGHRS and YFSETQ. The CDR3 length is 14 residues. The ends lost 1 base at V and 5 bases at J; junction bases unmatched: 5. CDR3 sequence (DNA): TGCGCCAGCAGCTTGTCAAGGGGGCAGACTGAAGCTTTCTTT. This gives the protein CASSLSRGQTEAFF.

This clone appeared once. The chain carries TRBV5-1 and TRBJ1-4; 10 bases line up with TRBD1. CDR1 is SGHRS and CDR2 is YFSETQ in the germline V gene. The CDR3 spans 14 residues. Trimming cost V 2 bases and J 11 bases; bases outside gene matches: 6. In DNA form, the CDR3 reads TGCGCCAGCAGCTTACGACCGGGACAGGGGAAACTGTTTTTT. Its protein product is CASSLRPGQGKLFF.

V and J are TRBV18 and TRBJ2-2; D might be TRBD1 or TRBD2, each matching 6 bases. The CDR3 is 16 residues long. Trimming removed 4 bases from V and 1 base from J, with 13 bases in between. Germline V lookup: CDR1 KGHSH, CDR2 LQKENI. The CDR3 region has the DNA TGTGCCAGCTCACGAGGGGGGACCCAGAACACCGGGGAGCTGTTTTTT. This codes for CASSRGGTQNTGELFF.

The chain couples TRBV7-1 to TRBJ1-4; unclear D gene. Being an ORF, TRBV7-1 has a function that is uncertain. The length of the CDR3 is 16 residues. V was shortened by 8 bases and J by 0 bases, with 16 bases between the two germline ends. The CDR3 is CASEDRFNATNEKLFF. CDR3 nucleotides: TGTGCCAGCGAAGACCGGTTTAATGCAACTAATGAAAAACTGTTTTTT.

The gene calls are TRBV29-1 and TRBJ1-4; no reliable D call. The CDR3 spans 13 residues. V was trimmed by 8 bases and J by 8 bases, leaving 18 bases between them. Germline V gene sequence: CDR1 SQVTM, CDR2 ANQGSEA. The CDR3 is CSFSGLTGEKLFF. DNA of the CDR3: TGCAGCTTCTCGGGCCTCACGGGGGAAAAACTGTTTTTT.

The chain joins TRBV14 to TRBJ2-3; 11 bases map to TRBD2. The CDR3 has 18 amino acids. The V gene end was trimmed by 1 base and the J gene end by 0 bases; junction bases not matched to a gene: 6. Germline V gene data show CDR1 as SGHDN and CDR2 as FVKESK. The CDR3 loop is CASSQVYGTSGSTDTQYF. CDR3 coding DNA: TGTGCCAGCAGCCAAGTGTACGGGACTAGCGGTAGCACAGATACGCAGTATTTT. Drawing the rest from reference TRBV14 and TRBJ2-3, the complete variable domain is EAGVTQFPSHSVIEKGQTVTLRCDPISGHDNLYWYRRVMGKEIKFLLHFVKESKQDESGMPNNRFLAERTGGTYSTLKVQPAELEDSGVYFCASSQVYGTSGSTDTQYFGPGTRLTVL.

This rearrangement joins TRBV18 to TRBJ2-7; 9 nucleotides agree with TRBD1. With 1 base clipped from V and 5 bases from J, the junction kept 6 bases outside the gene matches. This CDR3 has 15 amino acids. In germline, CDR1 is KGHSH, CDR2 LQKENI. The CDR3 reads CASSPLGQGNHEQYF. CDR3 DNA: TGTGCCAGCTCACCACTAGGACAGGGGAACCACGAGCAGTACTTC.

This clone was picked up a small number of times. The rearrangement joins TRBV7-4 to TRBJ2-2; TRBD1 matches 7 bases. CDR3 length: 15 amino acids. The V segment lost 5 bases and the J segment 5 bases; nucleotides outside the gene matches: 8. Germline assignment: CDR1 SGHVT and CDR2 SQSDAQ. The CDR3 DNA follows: TGTGCCAGCAGCAACAGGGGTCTCAGGACCGGGGAGCTGTTTTTT. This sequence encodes CASSNRGLRTGELFF.

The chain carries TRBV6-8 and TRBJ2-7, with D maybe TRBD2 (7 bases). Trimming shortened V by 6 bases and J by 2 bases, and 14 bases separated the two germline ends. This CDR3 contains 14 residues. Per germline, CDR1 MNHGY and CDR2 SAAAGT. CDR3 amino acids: CASRAGRGTYEQYF. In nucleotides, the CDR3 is TGTGCCAGCAGAGCGGGAAGGGGGACCTACGAGCAGTACTTC.

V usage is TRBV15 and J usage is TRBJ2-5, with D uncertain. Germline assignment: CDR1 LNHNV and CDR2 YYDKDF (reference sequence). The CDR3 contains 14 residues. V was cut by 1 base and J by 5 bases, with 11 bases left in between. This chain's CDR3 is CATSRVVGWETQYF. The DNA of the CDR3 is TGTGCCACCAGCAGAGTGGTAGGGTGGGAGACCCAGTACTTC.

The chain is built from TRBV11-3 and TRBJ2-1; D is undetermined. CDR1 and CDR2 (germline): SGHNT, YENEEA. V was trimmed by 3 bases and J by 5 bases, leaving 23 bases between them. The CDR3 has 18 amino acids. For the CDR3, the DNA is TGTGCCAGCAGCTTTTACCCTTTGGCGGCAGCCGTTAACAATGAGCAGTTCTTC. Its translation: CASSFYPLAAAVNNEQFF.

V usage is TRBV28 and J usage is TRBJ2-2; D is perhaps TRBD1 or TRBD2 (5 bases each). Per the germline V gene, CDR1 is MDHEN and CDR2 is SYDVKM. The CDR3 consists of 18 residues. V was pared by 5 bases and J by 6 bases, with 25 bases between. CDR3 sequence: CASSPLTGTGKGAGELFF. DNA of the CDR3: TGTGCCAGCAGTCCCCTGACCGGGACGGGTAAGGGAGCCGGGGAGCTGTTTTTT.

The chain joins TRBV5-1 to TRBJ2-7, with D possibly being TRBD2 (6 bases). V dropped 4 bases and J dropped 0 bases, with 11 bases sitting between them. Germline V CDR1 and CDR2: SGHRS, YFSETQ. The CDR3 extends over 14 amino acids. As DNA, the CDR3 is TGCGCCAGCAGCCAGGACGGGAGCTCCTACGAGCAGTACTTC. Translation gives CASSQDGSSYEQYF.

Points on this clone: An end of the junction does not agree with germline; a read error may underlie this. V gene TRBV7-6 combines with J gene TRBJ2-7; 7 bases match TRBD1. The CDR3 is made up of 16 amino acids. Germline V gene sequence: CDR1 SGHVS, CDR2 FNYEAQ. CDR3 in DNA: TGTGCTAGCAGCCCGAGGGGACAGAGGCCCTCCTACGAGCAGTACTTC. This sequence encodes CASSPRGQRPSYEQYF.

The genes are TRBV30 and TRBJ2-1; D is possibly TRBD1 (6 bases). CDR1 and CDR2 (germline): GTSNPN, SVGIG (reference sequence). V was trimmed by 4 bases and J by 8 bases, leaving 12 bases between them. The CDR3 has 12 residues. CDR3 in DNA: TGTGCCTGGACAGGGGATGGTGATGAGCAGTTCTTC. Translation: CAWTGDGDEQFF.

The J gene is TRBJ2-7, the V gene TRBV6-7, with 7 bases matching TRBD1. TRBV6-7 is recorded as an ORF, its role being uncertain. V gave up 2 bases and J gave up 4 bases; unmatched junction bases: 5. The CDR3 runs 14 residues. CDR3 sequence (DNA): TGTGCCAGCAGTTACGGGGGCAGGGGGTACGAGCAGTACTTC. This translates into CASSYGGRGYEQYF.

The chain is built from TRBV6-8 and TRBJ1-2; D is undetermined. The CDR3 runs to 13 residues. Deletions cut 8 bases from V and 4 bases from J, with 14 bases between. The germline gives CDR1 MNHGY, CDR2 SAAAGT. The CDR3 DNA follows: TGTGCCAGCTCTAACGGGATTCCCTATGGCTACACCTTC. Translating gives CASSNGIPYGYTF.

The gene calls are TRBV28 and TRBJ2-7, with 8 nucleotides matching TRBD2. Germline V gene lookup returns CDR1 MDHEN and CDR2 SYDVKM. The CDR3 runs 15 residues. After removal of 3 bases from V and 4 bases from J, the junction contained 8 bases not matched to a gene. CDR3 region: CASSLVRGAGYEQYF. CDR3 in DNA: TGTGCCAGCAGTTTGGTGCGGGGGGCAGGTTACGAGCAGTACTTC.

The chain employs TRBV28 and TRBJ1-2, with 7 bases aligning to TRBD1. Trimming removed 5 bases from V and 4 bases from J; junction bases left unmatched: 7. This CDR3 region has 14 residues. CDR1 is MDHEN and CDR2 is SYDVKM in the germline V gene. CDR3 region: CASSRREGAYGYTF. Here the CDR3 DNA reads TGTGCCAGCAGTAGGCGGGAGGGGGCCTATGGCTACACCTTC.

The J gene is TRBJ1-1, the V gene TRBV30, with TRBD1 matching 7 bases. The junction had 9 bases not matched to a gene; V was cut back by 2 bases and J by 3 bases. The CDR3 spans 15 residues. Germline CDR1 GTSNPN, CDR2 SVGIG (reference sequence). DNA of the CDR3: TGTGCCTGGAGTCCCCCGGACAGGTGGGACACTGAAGCTTTCTTT. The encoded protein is CAWSPPDRWDTEAFF.

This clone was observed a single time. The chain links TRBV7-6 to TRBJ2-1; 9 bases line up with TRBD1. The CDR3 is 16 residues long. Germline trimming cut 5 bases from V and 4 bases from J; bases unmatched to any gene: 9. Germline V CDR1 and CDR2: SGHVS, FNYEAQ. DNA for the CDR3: TGTGCCAGCAGCCCTTCTGGACAGGGGAAATACAATGAGCAGTTCTTC. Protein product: CASSPSGQGKYNEQFF.

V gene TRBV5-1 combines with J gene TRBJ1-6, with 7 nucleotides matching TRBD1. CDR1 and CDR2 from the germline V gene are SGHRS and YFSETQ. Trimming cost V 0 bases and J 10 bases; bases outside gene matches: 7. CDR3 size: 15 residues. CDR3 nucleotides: TGCGCCAGCAGCTTGGTGGGACAGTCTGGATCACCCCTCCACTTT. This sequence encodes CASSLVGQSGSPLHF.

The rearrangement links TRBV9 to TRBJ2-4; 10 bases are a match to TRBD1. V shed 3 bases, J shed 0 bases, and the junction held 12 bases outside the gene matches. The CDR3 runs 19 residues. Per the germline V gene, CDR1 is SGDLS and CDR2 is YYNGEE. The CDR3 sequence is CASSERGGTGVIAKNIQYF. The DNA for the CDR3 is TGTGCCAGCAGCGAGAGGGGTGGGACAGGGGTTATAGCCAAAAACATTCAGTACTTC.

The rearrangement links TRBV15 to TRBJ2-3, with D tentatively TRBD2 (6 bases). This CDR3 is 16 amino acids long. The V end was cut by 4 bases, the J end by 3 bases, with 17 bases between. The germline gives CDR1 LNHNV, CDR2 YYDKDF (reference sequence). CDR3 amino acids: CATSKSPREYTDTQYF. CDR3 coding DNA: TGTGCCACCAGCAAATCCCCCCGGGAGTATACAGATACGCAGTATTTT.

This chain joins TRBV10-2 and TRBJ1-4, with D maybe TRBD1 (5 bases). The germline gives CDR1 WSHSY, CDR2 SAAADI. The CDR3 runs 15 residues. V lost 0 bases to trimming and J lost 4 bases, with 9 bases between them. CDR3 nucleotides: TGCGCCAGCAGTGAGTCGGACAAGCGTAATGAAAAACTGTTTTTT. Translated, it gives CASSESDKRNEKLFF.

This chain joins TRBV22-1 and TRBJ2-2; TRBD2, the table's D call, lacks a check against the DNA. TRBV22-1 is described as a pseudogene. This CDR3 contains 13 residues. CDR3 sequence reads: CASLAANTGELFF. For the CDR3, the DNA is TGTGCCAGCTTAGCGGCGAACACCGGGGAGCTGTTTTTT.